One and the same sample provided the 5 T cell receptor beta chains below, sequenced in a study of human T cells and chemical hapten exposure. The sample's time point: patch test 1, 2 weeks after DPC sensitization. The treatment was: therapeutic diphenylcyclopropenone sensitization with weekly scalp DPC. TCRdb reanalysed the RACE reads using MiXCR and keeps one entry per CDR3 protein. This sample yields fewer than 500,000 distinct CDR3 sequences, of which nearly 5% are seen a single time; around 2.3% belongs to the top ten. This material consisted of whole blood, taken in connection with sensitization to the hapten diphenylcyclopropenone (DPC). These receptors all come from a woman in her 50s with alopecia areata. Some clones in this sample may be carry-over from other donors' samples.

At least ten counts were recorded for this clonotype. The V call is TRBV20-1, the J call TRBJ2-7; 11 nucleotides agree with TRBD2. This CDR3 has 16 amino acids. Germline V gene sequence: CDR1 DFQATT, CDR2 SNEGSKA (reference sequence). Unmatched junction bases numbered 12, after V lost 4 bases and J lost 4 bases. For the CDR3, the DNA is TGCAGTGCTACTGCTTTACTAGCGGGAGAACAGTACGAGCAGTACTTC. Its protein product is CSATALLAGEQYEQYF.

This clonotype was counted ten times or more. The chain joins TRBV5-5 to TRBJ1-1; D is unclear. This CDR3 has 12 amino acids. CDR1 is SGHKS, CDR2 YYEKEE, per germline (reference sequence). Trimming cost V 4 bases and J 8 bases, with 12 bases left between them. The CDR3 nucleotides read TGTGCCAGCAGCCCGAGCTCCCTGGAAGCTTTCTTT. It codes for CASSPSSLEAFF.

This clonotype was picked up a small number of times. This chain connects TRBV12-3 or TRBV12-4 to TRBJ2-1, with 8 nucleotides matching TRBD2. V shed 7 bases, J shed 8 bases, and the junction held 10 bases outside the gene matches. The CDR3 extends over 14 amino acids. The CDR3 reads CASKIAGIRDEQFF. DNA of the CDR3: TGTGCCAGCAAAATAGCGGGAATTCGAGATGAGCAGTTCTTC.

Of note for this clonotype: At one end the junction does not follow the germline gene, possibly because of a read error. The gene calls are TRBV20-1 and TRBJ1-2; the match to TRBD1 covers 8 bases. CDR3 length: 14 amino acids. Germline assignment: CDR1 DFQATT and CDR2 SNEGSKA (reference sequence). DNA for the CDR3: TGCAGTGTTAGAGCCTCAGGGGGCTACTATGGCTACACCTTC. Its translation is CSVRASGGYYGYTF.

This clonotype came up many times. The chain carries TRBV4-1 and TRBJ1-5; possibly TRBD1 for D (6 bases). Germline assignment: CDR1 MGHRA and CDR2 YSYEKL. V was cut by 0 bases and J by 0 bases, with 9 bases left in between. The length of the CDR3 is 16 residues. The CDR3 sequence is CASSQEGGYSNQPQHF. CDR3 DNA sequence: TGCGCCAGCAGCCAAGAAGGGGGATATAGCAATCAGCCCCAGCATTTT.